The rows below give T cell receptor beta chains drawn from one sample of a study of OX40 agonist ivuxolimab in advanced cancers. TCRdb keeps only in-frame clones here, not all; method: immunoSEQ multiplex PCR. This sample has roughly 80,000 clones, with around four fifths found just once. The material was CD4+ or CD8+ T cells sorted from blood, obtained in a trial of the OX40 agonist ivuxolimab. These TCRs come from an adult with an advanced solid tumor such as melanoma, head and neck, liver or kidney cancer. Each CDR3 is given with its conserved first and last residue. D genes are given only for firm matches. The size of a clone is reported for some rows only, either as once, few or many, or as a class for expanded clones.

d_call,j_call,cdr3_length,v_call,clone_size,cdr3_aa,cdr3_nt
.,TRBJ1-5,17,TRBV28,.,CASSSEGWGMRNQPQHF,TGTGCCAGCAGTTCCGAAGGGTGGGGGATGCGCAATCAGCCCCAGCATTTT
TRBD1,TRBJ2-1,15,TRBV6-6,.,CASSNSGTGVREQFF,TGTGCCAGCAGTAATTCCGGGACAGGGGTAAGAGAGCAGTTCTTC
.,TRBJ1-2,12,TRBV7-9,few,CASSLRGYGYTF,TGTGCCAGCAGCTTACGGGGTTATGGCTACACCTTC
.,TRBJ2-7,13,TRBV28,.,CASSLPNSYEQYF,TGTGCCAGCAGCCTCCCGAACTCCTACGAGCAGTACTTC
TRBD2,TRBJ2-1,14,TRBV27,.,CASSLLAGVGGQFF,TGTGCCAGCAGTTTACTAGCGGGTGTGGGGGGGCAGTTCTTC
TRBD1,TRBJ1-4,17,TRBV5-8,few,CASGTGRNFGTNEKLFF,TGTGCCAGCGGGACAGGGAGAAACTTTGGAACTAATGAAAAACTGTTTTTT
.,TRBJ2-5,15,TRBV28,.,CASSSPAPLQETQYF,TGTGCCAGCAGTTCTCCGGCCCCCCTGCAAGAGACCCAGTACTTC
.,TRBJ1-4,16,TRBV4-2,once,CASSLGTGLSNEKLFF,TGTGCCAGCAGCCTCGGAACAGGGCTATCTAATGAAAAACTGTTTTTT
TRBD2,TRBJ2-7,13,TRBV5-4,.,CASRGTSNPEQYF,TGTGCCAGCAGGGGGACTAGTAATCCCGAGCAGTACTTC
.,TRBJ1-1,13,TRBV28,.,CASSPRPPVGAFF,TGTGCCAGCAGTCCCCGGCCCCCGGTCGGAGCTTTCTTT
.,TRBJ1-1,15,TRBV7-2,.,CASSFTGSEGTEAFF,TGTGCCAGCAGCTTTACGGGTAGCGAGGGCACTGAAGCTTTCTTT
TRBD2,TRBJ2-4,16,TRBV5-4,.,CASSLGGGIAKNIQYF,TGTGCCAGCAGCTTGGGGGGGGGTATAGCCAAAAACATTCAGTACTTC
.,TRBJ2-6,18,TRBV18,.,CASSPPYGITSGANVLTF,TGTGCCAGCTCACCACCTTACGGGATCACCTCTGGGGCCAACGTCCTGACTTTC
.,TRBJ2-7,13,TRBV13,.,CASSALGTREQYF,TGTGCCAGCAGCGCCTTGGGTACGAGGGAGCAGTACTTC
.,TRBJ1-2,18,TRBV7-8,.,CASSFSTRGQLANYGYTF,TGTGCCAGCAGCTTTTCGACCCGCGGACAGTTAGCTAACTATGGCTACACCTTC
.,TRBJ1-1,14,TRBV28,.,CATLTGSLNTEAFF,TGTGCCACCCTAACTGGCAGCCTGAACACTGAAGCTTTCTTT
TRBD1,TRBJ2-1,13,TRBV25-1,.,CASSEVTGEEQFF,TGTGCCAGCAGTGAAGTGACAGGGGAGGAGCAGTTCTTC
TRBD1,TRBJ2-1,15,TRBV5-1,.,CASSLGQVGLNEQFF,TGCGCCAGCAGCCTGGGACAGGTGGGACTCAATGAGCAGTTCTTC
TRBD2,TRBJ2-3,14,TRBV10-3,.,CAVRLADNTDTQYF,TGTGCCGTTCGACTAGCGGATAACACAGATACGCAGTATTTT
.,TRBJ1-1,14,TRBV2,.,CASSPSRVNTEAFF,TGTGCCAGCAGTCCCAGTAGGGTGAACACTGAAGCTTTCTTT
.,TRBJ2-5,13,TRBV14,.,CASSQDLEGTQYF,TGTGCCAGCAGCCAAGATCTGGAAGGGACCCAGTACTTC
.,TRBJ1-6,15,TRBV18,.,CASSPGQGYNSPLHF,TGTGCCAGCTCCCCGGGGCAGGGGTACAATTCACCCCTCCACTTT
.,TRBJ2-4,12,TRBV6-6,.,CASTGPTDIQYF,TGTGCCAGCACCGGACCGACGGACATTCAGTACTTC
.,TRBJ1-1,11,TRBV18,.,CASGRSTEAFF,TGTGCCAGCGGTAGGAGCACTGAAGCTTTCTTT
.,TRBJ2-7,16,TRBV7-3,.,CASSYFLGNRSYEQYF,TGTGCCAGCAGCTACTTCCTGGGGAATAGGTCCTACGAGCAGTACTTC